A single sample is the source of the 7 T cell receptor beta chains below, sequenced in a study of blood T cell repertoires in COVID-19. Only in-frame clones appear in the TCRdb table, and some are missing; sequencing was by immunoSEQ multiplex PCR. The data hold approximately 97,000 clones, with roughly 92% observed a single time. Sequencing was done on a sample of peripheral blood. The receptors derive from a woman in her forties or fifties with COVID-19, enrolled during active disease.

This CDR3 reads CASNPGLAASYEQYV. The CDR3, as DNA: TGTGCCAGCAACCCGGGACTAGCGGCCTCCTACGAGCAGTACGTC. The V call is TRBV6-5, the J call TRBJ2-7; 11 bases agree with TRBD2. The V segment lost 7 bases and the J segment 0 bases; nucleotides outside the gene matches: 5. CDR1 and CDR2 (germline): MNHEY, SVGAGI. This CDR3 contains 15 residues.

V and J are TRBV6-2 or TRBV6-3 and TRBJ2-2, with D possibly matching TRBD1 (6 bases). CDR3 length equals 17 residues. V was cut by 5 bases and J by 5 bases, with 21 bases left in between. Per germline, CDR1 MNHEY and CDR2 SVGEGT. CDR3 protein: CASSKGPVGAGTGELFF. CDR3 nucleotide sequence: TGTGCCAGCAGTAAAGGCCCAGTGGGGGCAGGGACCGGGGAGCTGTTTTTT.

The V and J genes are TRBV27 and TRBJ1-5; 11 bases line up with TRBD1. The CDR3 extends over 16 amino acids. J lost 4 bases, V lost 6 bases, and 8 bases had no gene match. Germline lookup yields CDR1 MNHEY and CDR2 SMNVEV (reference sequence). For the CDR3, the DNA is TGTGCCAGCAGGTCCTACGGGACAGGGGGAAATCAGCCCCAGCATTTT. It translates to CASRSYGTGGNQPQHF.

The V gene is TRBV6-4, the J gene TRBJ2-3; 11 nucleotides match TRBD2. Germline CDR1 MRHNA, CDR2 SNTAGT. The V and J ends lost 6 bases and 4 bases, in that order; junction bases with no gene match: 3. The CDR3 extends over 14 amino acids. In DNA, the CDR3 is TGTGCCAGCAGCATTAGCGGGGGGGCAGATACGCAGTATTTT. Translating gives CASSISGGADTQYF.

The rearrangement links TRBV7-2 to TRBJ2-7; 8 positions agree with TRBD1. This CDR3 is built from 15 residues. V shed 5 bases, J shed 6 bases, and the junction held 12 bases outside the gene matches. Germline V gene lookup returns CDR1 SGHTA and CDR2 FQGNSA. The CDR3 protein is CASSLISGTGGEQYF. The CDR3, as DNA: TGTGCCAGCAGCCTCATCTCCGGGACAGGAGGCGAGCAGTACTTC.

Worth noting for this clone: One end of the junction does not line up with germline, which may come from a read error. The chain employs TRBV11-3 and TRBJ2-1; 9 bases align to TRBD1. The CDR3 spans 14 residues. Germline lookup yields CDR1 SGHNT and CDR2 YENEEA. The DNA for the CDR3 is TGTGCCAGCAGCGCGAATTCGGGGACAGGGAAGGGGATCTTC. The encoded protein is CASSANSGTGKGIF.

This chain uses TRBV20-1 with TRBJ1-4; D is perhaps TRBD1 (5 bases). Trimming took off 5 bases at V and 10 bases at J, with 11 bases between the two ends. Germline V CDR1 and CDR2: DFQATT, SNEGSKA (reference sequence). CDR3 size: 11 residues. The CDR3 DNA sequence: TGCAGTGCTGAGGTCGGGGGAAAACTGTTTTTT. It is translated as CSAEVGGKLFF.